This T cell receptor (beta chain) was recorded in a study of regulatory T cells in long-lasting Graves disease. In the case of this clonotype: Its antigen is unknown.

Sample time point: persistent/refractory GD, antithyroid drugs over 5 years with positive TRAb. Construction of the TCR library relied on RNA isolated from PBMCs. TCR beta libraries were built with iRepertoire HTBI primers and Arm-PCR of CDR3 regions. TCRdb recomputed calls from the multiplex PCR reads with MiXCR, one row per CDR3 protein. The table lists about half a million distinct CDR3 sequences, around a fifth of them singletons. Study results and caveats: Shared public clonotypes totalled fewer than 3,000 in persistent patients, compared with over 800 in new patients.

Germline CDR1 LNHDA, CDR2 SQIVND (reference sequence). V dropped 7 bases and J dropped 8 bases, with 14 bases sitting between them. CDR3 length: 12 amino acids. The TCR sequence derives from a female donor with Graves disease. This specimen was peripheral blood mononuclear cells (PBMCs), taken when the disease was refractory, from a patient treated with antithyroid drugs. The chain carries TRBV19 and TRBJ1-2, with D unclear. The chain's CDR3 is CASITDPGGYTF. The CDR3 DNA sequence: TGTGCCAGTATAACAGACCCTGGGGGCTACACCTTC. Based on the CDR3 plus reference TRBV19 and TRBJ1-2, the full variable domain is DGGITQSPKYLFRKEGQNVTLSCEQNLNHDAMYWYRQDPGQGLRLIYYSQIVNDFQKGDIAEGYSVSREKKESFPLTVTSAQKNPTAFYLCASITDPGGYTFGSGTRLTVV.